This entry describes one TCR beta chain. Its target is unknown. The CDR3 runs to 15 residues. The V end was cut by 3 bases, the J end by 1 base, with 12 bases between. Germline lookup yields CDR1 LNHDA and CDR2 SQIVND (reference sequence). Vbeta (60) and Jbeta (13) primers were used in the PCR. Measured with immunoSEQ multiplex PCR; TCRdb has only the in-frame clones, and not every one. The sample has 120,000 to 150,000 clones; the top ten hold 2% to 2.5%. These data belong to a study of cytomegalovirus exposure and HLA in healthy donors. In the study overall: About 79 million unique TCRs from HLA-typed donors were held in an early data release.

Study-level results: Usually a TCR sequence was rare, but some public TCRs were found in many donors.

The rearrangement joins TRBV19 to TRBJ1-2, with D uncertain. This TCR was sampled from a woman aged 18 to 35 in good health and CMV-seronegative. What was sequenced was PBMCs. CDR3 protein: CASSMGGSGNYGYTF. Written as DNA, the CDR3 is TGTGCCAGTAGTATGGGCGGGAGCGGTAACTATGGCTACACCTTC.